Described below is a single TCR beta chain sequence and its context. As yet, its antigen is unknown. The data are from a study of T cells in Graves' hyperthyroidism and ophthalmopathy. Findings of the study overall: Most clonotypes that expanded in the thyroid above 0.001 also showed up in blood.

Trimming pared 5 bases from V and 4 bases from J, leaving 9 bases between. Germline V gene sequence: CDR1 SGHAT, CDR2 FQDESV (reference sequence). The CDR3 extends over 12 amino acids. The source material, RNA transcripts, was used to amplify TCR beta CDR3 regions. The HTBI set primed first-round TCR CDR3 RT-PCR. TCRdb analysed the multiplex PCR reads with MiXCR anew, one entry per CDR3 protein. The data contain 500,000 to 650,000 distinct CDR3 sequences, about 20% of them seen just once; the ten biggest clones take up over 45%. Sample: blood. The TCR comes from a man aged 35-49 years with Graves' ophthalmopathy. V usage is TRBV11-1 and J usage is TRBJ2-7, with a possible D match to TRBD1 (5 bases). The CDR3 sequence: CASSDSRYEQYF. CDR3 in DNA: TGTGCCAGCAGCGACAGTCGATACGAGCAGTACTTC.